The rows below give T cell receptor beta chains drawn from one sample of a study of shared clonotypes between healthy human individuals. This table comes from immunoSEQ multiplex PCR, and its TCRdb copy is limited to in-frame clones, with some not included. The sample has over 2 million clones, about 95% seen once; the top ten hold 0.85% to 1.2%. The sample was naive CD8+ T cells sorted from blood. Every receptor here comes from a man aged 18 to 35 in good health. Both conserved end residues are part of each CDR3. The D gene is left open where the match is weak. The size of a clone is reported for some rows only, either as once, few or many, or as a class for expanded clones.

clone_size: -
v_call: TRBV5-4
j_call: TRBJ2-1
d_call: TRBD2
cdr3_aa: CASSFSGVLNEQFF
cdr3_nt: TGTGCCAGCAGCTTTAGCGGGGTCTTAAATGAGCAGTTCTTC

clone_size: -
v_call: TRBV27
j_call: TRBJ1-2
d_call: -
cdr3_aa: CASSPLGLKAWDGYTF
cdr3_nt: TGTGCCAGCAGTCCACTCGGTTTGAAGGCGTGGGATGGCTACACCTTC

clone_size: -
v_call: TRBV5-1
j_call: TRBJ2-3
d_call: -
cdr3_aa: CASSLTRGFTDTQYF
cdr3_nt: TGCGCCAGCAGCCTAACCCGGGGGTTCACAGATACGCAGTATTTT

clone_size: -
v_call: TRBV9
j_call: TRBJ2-5
d_call: -
cdr3_aa: CASSPPWGQETQYF
cdr3_nt: TGTGCCAGCAGCCCCCCGTGGGGACAAGAGACCCAGTACTTC

clone_size: -
v_call: TRBV25-1
j_call: TRBJ1-1
d_call: -
cdr3_aa: CASSDYAEAFF
cdr3_nt: TGTGCCAGCAGTGACTACGCCGAAGCTTTCTTT

clone_size: -
v_call: TRBV28
j_call: TRBJ1-1
d_call: TRBD1
cdr3_aa: CASSSPGQGAQTEAFF
cdr3_nt: TGTGCCAGCAGTTCACCGGGACAGGGGGCGCAAACTGAAGCTTTCTTT

clone_size: -
v_call: TRBV27
j_call: TRBJ2-2
d_call: -
cdr3_aa: CASSFPGSTGELFF
cdr3_nt: TGTGCCAGCAGTTTCCCCGGGTCCACAGGGGAGCTGTTTTTT

clone_size: -
v_call: TRBV9
j_call: TRBJ2-1
d_call: -
cdr3_aa: CASSVTTEQFF
cdr3_nt: TGTGCCAGCAGCGTAACTACTGAGCAGTTCTTC

clone_size: -
v_call: TRBV18
j_call: TRBJ2-7
d_call: -
cdr3_aa: CASSPSAGRTPGKYEQYF
cdr3_nt: TGTGCCAGCTCCCCGTCTGCGGGAAGAACTCCGGGAAAGTACGAGCAGTACTTC

clone_size: -
v_call: TRBV5-6
j_call: TRBJ2-7
d_call: -
cdr3_aa: CASSSQGYEQYF
cdr3_nt: TGTGCCAGCAGCTCCCAGGGCTACGAGCAGTACTTC

clone_size: -
v_call: TRBV7-9
j_call: TRBJ2-7
d_call: -
cdr3_aa: CASSSPGHPYEQYF
cdr3_nt: TGTGCCAGCAGCTCACCGGGACACCCCTACGAGCAGTACTTC

clone_size: -
v_call: TRBV5-8
j_call: TRBJ1-2
d_call: TRBD1
cdr3_aa: CASSLTGVIGGYGYTF
cdr3_nt: TGTGCCAGCAGCCTGACAGGGGTGATTGGGGGTTATGGCTACACCTTC

clone_size: -
v_call: TRBV14
j_call: TRBJ2-7
d_call: -
cdr3_aa: CASSHLDSYEQYF
cdr3_nt: TGTGCCAGCAGCCACCTGGACAGCTACGAGCAGTACTTC

clone_size: -
v_call: TRBV18
j_call: TRBJ2-7
d_call: -
cdr3_aa: CASSPQQDTGEQYF
cdr3_nt: TGTGCCAGCTCACCTCAACAGGACACCGGGGAGCAGTACTTC

clone_size: -
v_call: TRBV27
j_call: TRBJ1-2
d_call: -
cdr3_aa: CASRRRTDPYGYTF
cdr3_nt: TGTGCCAGCCGAAGGAGGACAGACCCGTATGGCTACACCTTC

clone_size: -
v_call: TRBV2
j_call: TRBJ2-1
d_call: -
cdr3_aa: CASSEASKNSALNEQFF
cdr3_nt: TGTGCCAGCAGTGAAGCGTCAAAAAACAGTGCCCTCAATGAGCAGTTCTTC

clone_size: once
v_call: TRBV13
j_call: TRBJ2-5
d_call: TRBD2
cdr3_aa: CASSSAGAQYF
cdr3_nt: TGTGCCAGCAGCTCGGCGGGGGCCCAGTACTTC

clone_size: -
v_call: TRBV4-1
j_call: TRBJ2-3
d_call: TRBD2
cdr3_aa: CASSYPGLATDTQYF
cdr3_nt: TGCGCCAGCAGCTACCCGGGACTAGCCACAGATACGCAGTATTTT

clone_size: -
v_call: TRBV7-9
j_call: TRBJ2-7
d_call: -
cdr3_aa: CASSKGGYVGQYF
cdr3_nt: TGTGCCAGCAGCAAGGGTGGTTACGTCGGGCAGTACTTC

clone_size: -
v_call: TRBV4-3
j_call: TRBJ2-7
d_call: -
cdr3_aa: CASSQEREGFYEQYF
cdr3_nt: TGCGCCAGCAGCCAAGAAAGGGAAGGTTTCTACGAGCAGTACTTC

clone_size: -
v_call: TRBV5-1
j_call: TRBJ2-7
d_call: TRBD1
cdr3_aa: CASSLATGGTTYEQYF
cdr3_nt: TGCGCCAGCAGCTTGGCAACAGGGGGCACAACCTACGAGCAGTACTTC

clone_size: -
v_call: TRBV27
j_call: TRBJ2-7
d_call: -
cdr3_aa: CASSQGGTPYEQYF
cdr3_nt: TGTGCCAGCAGTCAGGGGGGGACCCCCTACGAGCAGTACTTC

clone_size: -
v_call: TRBV2
j_call: TRBJ2-1
d_call: -
cdr3_aa: CASSEEEGVRTAAYNEQFF
cdr3_nt: TGTGCCAGCAGTGAGGAGGAGGGTGTGAGGACGGCGGCCTACAATGAGCAGTTCTTC

clone_size: -
v_call: TRBV4-1
j_call: TRBJ2-7
d_call: -
cdr3_aa: CASSQEGQGGGYEQYF
cdr3_nt: TGCGCCAGCAGCCAAGAAGGGCAGGGAGGGGGATACGAGCAGTACTTC

clone_size: -
v_call: TRBV30
j_call: TRBJ1-2
d_call: -
cdr3_aa: CAWSQGGDGYTF
cdr3_nt: TGTGCCTGGAGTCAGGGTGGTGATGGCTACACCTTC

clone_size: -
v_call: TRBV11-1
j_call: TRBJ2-7
d_call: TRBD2
cdr3_aa: CASSLAASGGLYEQYF
cdr3_nt: TGTGCCAGCAGCTTAGCGGCTAGCGGGGGGCTGTACGAGCAGTACTTC

clone_size: -
v_call: TRBV9
j_call: TRBJ2-3
d_call: TRBD2
cdr3_aa: CASSAAGTITDTQYF
cdr3_nt: TGTGCCAGCAGCGCTGCCGGGACTATCACAGATACGCAGTATTTT

clone_size: -
v_call: TRBV5-6
j_call: TRBJ2-7
d_call: TRBD2
cdr3_aa: CASSLSWTSGGALYEQYF
cdr3_nt: TGTGCCAGCAGCTTGTCTTGGACTAGCGGGGGGGCCTTGTACGAGCAGTACTTC

clone_size: -
v_call: TRBV2
j_call: TRBJ2-5
d_call: TRBD2
cdr3_aa: CASSEGLAGHQETQYF
cdr3_nt: TGTGCCAGCAGTGAAGGGCTAGCGGGCCACCAAGAGACCCAGTACTTC

clone_size: -
v_call: TRBV7-9
j_call: TRBJ1-1
d_call: -
cdr3_aa: CASSPGGNTEAFF
cdr3_nt: TGTGCCAGCAGCCCCGGCGGGAACACTGAAGCTTTCTTT

clone_size: -
v_call: TRBV30
j_call: TRBJ1-4
d_call: -
cdr3_aa: CAWSAVGLGFNEKLFF
cdr3_nt: TGTGCCTGGAGCGCAGTGGGGCTTGGATTTAATGAAAAACTGTTTTTT

clone_size: -
v_call: TRBV30
j_call: TRBJ2-3
d_call: -
cdr3_aa: CAWSVFGSTDTQYF
cdr3_nt: TGTGCCTGGAGTGTATTCGGGAGCACAGATACGCAGTATTTT

clone_size: -
v_call: TRBV10-3
j_call: TRBJ2-7
d_call: -
cdr3_aa: CAISQGGEGSYEQYF
cdr3_nt: TGTGCCATCAGTCAGGGGGGGGAAGGCTCCTACGAGCAGTACTTC

clone_size: -
v_call: TRBV27
j_call: TRBJ2-7
d_call: TRBD2
cdr3_aa: CASSLRPSGSSYEQYF
cdr3_nt: TGTGCCAGCAGTTTACGCCCCAGCGGGAGTTCCTACGAGCAGTACTTC

clone_size: -
v_call: TRBV6-1
j_call: TRBJ2-7
d_call: -
cdr3_aa: CASRTYEQYF
cdr3_nt: TGTGCCAGCAGGACCTACGAGCAGTACTTC

clone_size: -
v_call: TRBV5-1
j_call: TRBJ2-5
d_call: TRBD1
cdr3_aa: CASSMDRGRGETQYF
cdr3_nt: TGCGCCAGCAGCATGGACAGGGGTAGGGGAGAGACCCAGTACTTC

clone_size: -
v_call: TRBV27
j_call: TRBJ2-7
d_call: -
cdr3_aa: CASRADSDEQYF
cdr3_nt: TGTGCCAGCAGAGCTGACAGTGACGAGCAGTACTTC

clone_size: once
v_call: TRBV6-5
j_call: TRBJ2-1
d_call: -
cdr3_aa: CASSYSLRYSYNEQFF
cdr3_nt: TGTGCCAGCAGTTACTCCCTCAGGTACTCCTACAATGAGCAGTTCTTC

clone_size: -
v_call: TRBV9
j_call: TRBJ1-1
d_call: -
cdr3_aa: CASSPGGNTEAFF
cdr3_nt: TGTGCCAGCAGCCCTGGGGGCAACACTGAAGCTTTCTTT

clone_size: -
v_call: TRBV7-8
j_call: TRBJ1-1
d_call: -
cdr3_aa: CASSPPGYTEAFF
cdr3_nt: TGTGCCAGCAGTCCCCCGGGGTACACTGAAGCTTTCTTT